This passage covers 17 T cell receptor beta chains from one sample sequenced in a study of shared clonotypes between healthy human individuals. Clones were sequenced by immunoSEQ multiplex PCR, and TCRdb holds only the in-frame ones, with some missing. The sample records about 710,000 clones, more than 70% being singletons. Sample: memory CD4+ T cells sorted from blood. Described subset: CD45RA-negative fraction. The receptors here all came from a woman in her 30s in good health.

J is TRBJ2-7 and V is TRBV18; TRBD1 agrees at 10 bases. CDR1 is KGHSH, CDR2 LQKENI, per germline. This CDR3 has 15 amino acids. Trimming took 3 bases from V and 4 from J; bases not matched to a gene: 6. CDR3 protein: CASSPGTGVYYEQYF. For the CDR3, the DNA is TGTGCCAGCTCACCCGGGACAGGGGTTTATTACGAGCAGTACTTC.

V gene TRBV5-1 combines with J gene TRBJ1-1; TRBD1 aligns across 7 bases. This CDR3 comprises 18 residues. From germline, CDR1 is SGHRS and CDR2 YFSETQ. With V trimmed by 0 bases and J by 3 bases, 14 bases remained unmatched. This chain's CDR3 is CASSLARMTGQGDTEAFF. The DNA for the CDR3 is TGCGCCAGCAGCTTGGCCAGGATGACAGGGCAGGGAGACACTGAAGCTTTCTTT.

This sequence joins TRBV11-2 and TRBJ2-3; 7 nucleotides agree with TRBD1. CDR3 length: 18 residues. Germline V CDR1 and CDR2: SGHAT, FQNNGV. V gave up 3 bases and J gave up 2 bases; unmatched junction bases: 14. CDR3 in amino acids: CASSFEGATLTHTDTQYF. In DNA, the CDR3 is TGTGCCAGCAGCTTTGAGGGGGCTACCTTAACACACACAGATACGCAGTATTTT. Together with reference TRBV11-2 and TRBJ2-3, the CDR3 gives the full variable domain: EAGVAQSPRYKIIEKRQSVAFWCNPISGHATLYWYQQILGQGPKLLIQFQNNGVVDDSQLPKDRFSAERLKGVDSTLKIQPAKLEDSAVYLCASSFEGATLTHTDTQYFGPGTRLTVL.

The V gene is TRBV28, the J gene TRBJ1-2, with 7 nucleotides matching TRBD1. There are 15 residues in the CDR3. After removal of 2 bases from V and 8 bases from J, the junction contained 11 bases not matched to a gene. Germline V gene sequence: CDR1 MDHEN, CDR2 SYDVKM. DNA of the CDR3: TGTGCCAGCAGTTTAAAGGGGGACAGCACCGCCGGCTACACCTTC. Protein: CASSLKGDSTAGYTF.

CDR3 nucleotides: TGTGCCAGCAGCTCTACAGGGGAGGTTAACTATGGCTACACCTTC. Translated, it gives CASSSTGEVNYGYTF. This chain links TRBV28 with TRBJ1-2; TRBD1 agrees at 7 bases. The CDR3 extends over 15 amino acids. The V segment lost 6 bases and the J segment 1 base; nucleotides outside the gene matches: 8. In germline, CDR1 is MDHEN, CDR2 SYDVKM.

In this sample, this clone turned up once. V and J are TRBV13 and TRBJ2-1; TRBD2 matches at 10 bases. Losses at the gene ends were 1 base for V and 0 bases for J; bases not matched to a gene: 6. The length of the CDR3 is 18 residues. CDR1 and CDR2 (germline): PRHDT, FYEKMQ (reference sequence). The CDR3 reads CASSLVGLADSSYNEQFF. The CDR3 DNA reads TGTGCCAGCAGCTTAGTCGGACTAGCGGACAGCTCCTACAATGAGCAGTTCTTC.

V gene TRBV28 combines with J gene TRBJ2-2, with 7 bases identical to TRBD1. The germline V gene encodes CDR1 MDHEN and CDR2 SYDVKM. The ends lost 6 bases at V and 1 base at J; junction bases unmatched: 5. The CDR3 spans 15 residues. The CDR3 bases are TGTGCCAGCAGCCGGGACAGACTGAACACCGGGGAGCTGTTTTTT. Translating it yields CASSRDRLNTGELFF.

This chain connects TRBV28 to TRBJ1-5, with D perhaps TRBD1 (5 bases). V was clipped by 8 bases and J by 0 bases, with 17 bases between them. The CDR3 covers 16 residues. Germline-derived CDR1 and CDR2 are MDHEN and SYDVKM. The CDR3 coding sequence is TGTGCCAGCCTTTGGGGCGAGATTTATAGCAATCAGCCCCAGCATTTT. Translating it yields CASLWGEIYSNQPQHF.

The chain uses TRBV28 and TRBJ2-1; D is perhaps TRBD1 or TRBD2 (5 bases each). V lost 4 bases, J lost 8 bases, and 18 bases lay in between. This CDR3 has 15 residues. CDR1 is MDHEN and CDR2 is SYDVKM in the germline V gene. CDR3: CASSSRTRQLYEQFF. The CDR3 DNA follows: TGTGCCAGCAGTTCACGGACTCGACAGCTCTATGAGCAGTTCTTC.

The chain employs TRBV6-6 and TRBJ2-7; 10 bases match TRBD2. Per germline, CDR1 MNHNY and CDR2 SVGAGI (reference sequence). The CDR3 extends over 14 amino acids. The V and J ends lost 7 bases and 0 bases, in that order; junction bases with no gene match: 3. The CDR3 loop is CASTRTSGSYEQYF. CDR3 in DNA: TGTGCCAGCACCCGGACTAGCGGCTCCTACGAGCAGTACTTC.

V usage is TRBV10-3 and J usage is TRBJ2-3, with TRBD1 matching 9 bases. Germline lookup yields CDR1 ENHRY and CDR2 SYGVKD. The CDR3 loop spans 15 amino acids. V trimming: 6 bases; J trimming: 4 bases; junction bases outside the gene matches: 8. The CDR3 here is CAIRGGQGIADTQYF. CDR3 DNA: TGTGCCATCAGGGGGGGACAGGGCATAGCAGATACGCAGTATTTT.

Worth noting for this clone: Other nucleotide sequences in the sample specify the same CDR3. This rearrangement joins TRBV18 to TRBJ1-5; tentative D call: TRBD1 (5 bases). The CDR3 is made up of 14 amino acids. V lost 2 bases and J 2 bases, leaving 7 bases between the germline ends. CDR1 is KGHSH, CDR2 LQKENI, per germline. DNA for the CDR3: TGTGCCAGCTCACCAGGGGGAGGCAATCAGCCCCAGCATTTT. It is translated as CASSPGGGNQPQHF.

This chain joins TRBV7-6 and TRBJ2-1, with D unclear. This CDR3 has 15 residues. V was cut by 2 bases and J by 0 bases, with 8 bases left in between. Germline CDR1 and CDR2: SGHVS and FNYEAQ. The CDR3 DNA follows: TGTGCCAGCAGCTTACCTTATTCCTCCTACAATGAGCAGTTCTTC. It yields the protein CASSLPYSSYNEQFF. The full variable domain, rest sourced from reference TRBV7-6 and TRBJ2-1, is GAGVSQSPRYKVTKRGQDVALRCDPISGHVSLYWYRQALGQGPEFLTYFNYEAQQDKSGLPNDRFSAERPEGSISTLTIQRTEQRDSAMYRCASSLPYSSYNEQFFGPGTRLTVL.

CDR3 sequence: CASRTQRDTYEQYF. DNA of the CDR3: TGTGCCAGCAGGACACAGCGGGACACCTACGAGCAGTACTTC. The chain couples TRBV7-2 to TRBJ2-7, with a possible D match to TRBD2 (7 bases). The CDR3 length is 14 residues. V shed 6 bases and J shed 2 bases, with 14 bases lying between them. Germline CDR1 and CDR2: SGHTA and FQGNSA.

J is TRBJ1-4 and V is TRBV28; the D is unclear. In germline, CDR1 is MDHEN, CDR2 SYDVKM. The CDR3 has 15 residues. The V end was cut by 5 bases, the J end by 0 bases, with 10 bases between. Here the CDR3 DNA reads TGTGCCAGCAGTCCTTCACACGCAACTAATGAAAAACTGTTTTTT. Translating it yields CASSPSHATNEKLFF.

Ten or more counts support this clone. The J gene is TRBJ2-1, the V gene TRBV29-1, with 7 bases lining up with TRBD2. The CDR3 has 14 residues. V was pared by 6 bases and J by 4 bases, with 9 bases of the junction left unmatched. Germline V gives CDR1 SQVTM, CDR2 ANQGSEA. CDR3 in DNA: TGCAGCGTACCGACGGGACTACTATACAATGAGCAGTTCTTC. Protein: CSVPTGLLYNEQFF.

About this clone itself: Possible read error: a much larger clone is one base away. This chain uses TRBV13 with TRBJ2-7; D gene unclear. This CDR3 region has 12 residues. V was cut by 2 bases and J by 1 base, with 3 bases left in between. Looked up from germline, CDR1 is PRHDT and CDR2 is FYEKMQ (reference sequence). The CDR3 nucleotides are TGTGCCAGCAGCTTAAGGTCCTACGAGCAGTACTTC. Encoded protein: CASSLRSYEQYF.